This entry lists 27 T cell receptor beta chains sequenced from one sample in a study of blood T cell repertoires in COVID-19. Libraries were prepared by immunoSEQ multiplex PCR; TCRdb keeps only in-frame clonotypes and omits some of them. The top ten hold 6.9% of the sample, which has some 7,700 clones, about 90% seen once. Sequencing was carried out using peripheral blood. The receptor set was obtained from a woman in her 50s with active or convalescent COVID-19.

This chain connects TRBV28 to TRBJ1-1; possibly TRBD1 for D (6 bases). The CDR3 consists of 14 residues. The germline CDR1 and CDR2 sequences are MDHEN and SYDVKM. The V and J ends lost 2 bases and 2 bases respectively, with 9 bases between them. CDR3 amino acids: CASSLTGSNTEAFF. In nucleotides, the CDR3 is TGTGCCAGCAGTTTAACAGGGTCAAACACTGAAGCTTTCTTT.

The V and J genes are TRBV5-1 and TRBJ2-5; TRBD2 aligns across 11 bases. CDR3 length: 14 residues. In germline, CDR1 is SGHRS, CDR2 YFSETQ. J lost 5 bases, V lost 3 bases, and 3 bases had no gene match. Here the CDR3 reads CASSYSGGGETQYF. The CDR3 DNA is TGCGCCAGCAGCTATAGCGGGGGGGGTGAGACCCAGTACTTC.

The J gene is TRBJ2-5, the V gene TRBV2; tentative D call: TRBD2 (6 bases). This CDR3 comprises 13 residues. CDR1 is SNHLY, CDR2 FYNNEI, per germline. V was trimmed by 3 bases and J by 5 bases, leaving 10 bases between them. The CDR3 DNA sequence: TGTGCCAGCAGTGATGAGGGAGGCGAGACCCAGTACTTC. Translated: CASSDEGGETQYF.

This clone was picked up one time. This chain joins TRBV24-1 and TRBJ1-2, with 8 bases lining up with TRBD1. The germline gives CDR1 KGHDR, CDR2 SFDVKD. The J segment lost 4 bases and the V segment lost 3 bases, leaving 0 bases of the junction unmatched. The CDR3 sequence is 13 residues long. CDR3 coding DNA: TGTGCCACCAGTGATGGGACAGGCTATGGCTACACCTTC. Protein sequence: CATSDGTGYGYTF.

The V gene is TRBV28, the J gene TRBJ1-3; TRBD1 agrees at 8 bases. The junction had 11 bases not matched to a gene; V was cut back by 11 bases and J by 2 bases. Germline CDR1 reads MDHEN; CDR2 reads SYDVKM. This CDR3 spans 15 amino acids. CDR3 bases: TGTGCCTCAACTACCACAGGGGGGGCTGGAAACACCATATATTTT. It specifies CASTTTGGAGNTIYF.

The rearrangement joins TRBV2 to TRBJ1-2; 9 positions match TRBD1. The V and J ends lost 5 bases and 6 bases, in that order; junction bases with no gene match: 4. Germline loops: CDR1 SNHLY, CDR2 FYNNEI. This CDR3 comprises 13 residues. CDR3: CASSMTGGDGYTF. As DNA, the CDR3 is TGTGCCAGCAGTATGACAGGGGGGGATGGCTACACCTTC.

This chain links TRBV4-1 with TRBJ1-3; tentatively, D is TRBD1 (5 bases). Looked up from germline, CDR1 is MGHRA and CDR2 is YSYEKL. With 3 bases removed from V and 7 bases from J, the gap between germline ends came to 10 bases. This CDR3 has 13 residues. CDR3 DNA: TGCGCCAGCAGCCAGCCCGGGGGGAACACCATATATTTT. As protein: CASSQPGGNTIYF.

The chain combines TRBV3-1 (or the pseudogene TRBV3-2) with TRBJ1-6; unclear D gene. Germline lookup yields CDR1 LGHDT and CDR2 YNNKEL (reference sequence). CDR3 size: 15 residues. Trimming removed 4 bases at V and 5 bases at J, with 12 bases between. The CDR3 protein is CASSPRGRNNSPLHF. The CDR3 DNA follows: TGTGCCAGCAGCCCCCGCGGCAGAAATAATTCACCCCTCCACTTT.

The V gene is TRBV3-1 (or the pseudogene TRBV3-2), the J gene TRBJ2-2; 7 nucleotides line up with TRBD2. This CDR3 is 14 amino acids long. Germline V gene data show CDR1 as LGHDT and CDR2 as YNNKEL (reference sequence). The J segment lost 1 base and the V segment lost 7 bases, leaving 3 bases of the junction unmatched. CDR3 nucleotide sequence: TGTGCCAGCATGGCGGGAGTGAACACCGGGGAGCTGTTTTTT. Translation gives CASMAGVNTGELFF.

This clone occurred a few times. The CDR3 spells CATSSDDSLSSYNEQFF. The CDR3 DNA reads as TGTGCCACCAGTAGTGATGACTCCCTGAGCTCCTACAATGAGCAGTTCTTC. The chain carries TRBV15 and TRBJ2-1, with no clear D. Germline V lookup: CDR1 LNHNV, CDR2 YYDKDF (reference sequence). The germline V and J ends were trimmed by 6 bases and 0 bases, with 18 bases remaining between them. CDR3 length equals 17 residues. Full variable domain (outside the CDR3, taken from reference TRBV15 and TRBJ2-1): DAMVIQNPRYQVTQFGKPVTLSCSQTLNHNVMYWYQQKSSQAPKLLFHYYDKDFNNEADTPDNFQSRRPNTSFCFLDIRSPGLGDTAMYLCATSSDDSLSSYNEQFFGPGTRLTVL.

The chain recombines TRBV24-1 with TRBJ2-5; a weak D match, TRBD2 (5 bases). The CDR3 totals 14 residues. Germline-derived CDR1 and CDR2 are KGHDR and SFDVKD. V was cut by 3 bases and J by 3 bases, with 10 bases left in between. The CDR3 reads CATSDAGNKETQYF. CDR3 bases: TGTGCCACCAGTGATGCCGGGAATAAAGAGACCCAGTACTTC.

The genes are TRBV28 and TRBJ2-2; 8 nucleotides align to TRBD1. The CDR3 is made up of 15 amino acids. Germline V gene sequence: CDR1 MDHEN, CDR2 SYDVKM. Unmatched junction bases numbered 9, after V lost 6 bases and J lost 6 bases. The CDR3: CASSSTGAGSGELFF. In nucleotides, the CDR3 is TGTGCCAGCAGCTCGACAGGGGCGGGATCCGGGGAGCTGTTTTTT.

The V call is TRBV11-2, the J call TRBJ2-1; TRBD1 matches 10 bases. Germline V CDR1 and CDR2: SGHAT, FQNNGV. This CDR3 has 16 amino acids. After removal of 6 bases from V and 2 bases from J, the junction contained 7 bases not matched to a gene. The CDR3 spells CASSRDRGTPYNEQFF. The CDR3 DNA is TGTGCCAGCAGTCGGGACAGGGGAACCCCCTACAATGAGCAGTTCTTC. Full variable domain (rest looked up from reference TRBV11-2 and TRBJ2-1): EAGVAQSPRYKIIEKRQSVAFWCNPISGHATLYWYQQILGQGPKLLIQFQNNGVVDDSQLPKDRFSAERLKGVDSTLKIQPAKLEDSAVYLCASSRDRGTPYNEQFFGPGTRLTVL.

This rearrangement joins TRBV27 to TRBJ2-7, with D uncertain. With 5 bases removed from V and 2 bases from J, the gap between germline ends came to 10 bases. Germline V gene lookup returns CDR1 MNHEY and CDR2 SMNVEV (reference sequence). The CDR3 consists of 13 residues. The CDR3 is CASSPRLAYEQYF. DNA for the CDR3: TGTGCCAGCAGTCCCCGACTGGCCTACGAGCAGTACTTC.

This clone came up a few times. V is TRBV6-5 and J is TRBJ2-2; 7 nucleotides agree with TRBD2. CDR3 size: 13 residues. V trimming: 3 bases; J trimming: 7 bases; junction bases outside the gene matches: 2. Germline loops: CDR1 MNHEY, CDR2 SVGAGI. This CDR3 is CASSYGGVGELFF. CDR3 nucleotides: TGTGCCAGCAGTTATGGGGGGGTCGGGGAGCTGTTTTTT.

The chain combines TRBV7-2 with TRBJ2-7; 9 bases match TRBD2. V shed 1 base, J shed 1 base, and the junction held 2 bases outside the gene matches. This CDR3 spans 15 amino acids. The V gene's germline CDR1 is SGHTA and CDR2 FQGNSA. The CDR3 region has the DNA TGTGCCAGCAGCTTAGAACTAGCGGGTTCCTACGAGCAGTACTTC. Its protein product is CASSLELAGSYEQYF. Variable domain in full (rest from reference TRBV7-2 and TRBJ2-7): GAGVSQSPSNKVTEKGKDVELRCDPISGHTALYWYRQSLGQGLEFLIYFQGNSAPDKSGLPSDRFSAERTGGSVSTLTIQRTQQEDSAVYLCASSLELAGSYEQYFGPGTRLTVT.

A single count supports this clone. The chain has TRBV27 and TRBJ1-1, with TRBD1 as a possible D gene (5 bases). Germline V gene sequence: CDR1 MNHEY, CDR2 SMNVEV (reference sequence). The CDR3 has 11 residues. Trimming took off 8 bases at V and 8 bases at J, with 12 bases between the two ends. The CDR3 region is CASAGGVEAFF. The CDR3 DNA follows: TGTGCCAGCGCTGGGGGGGTCGAAGCTTTCTTT.

The V gene is TRBV11-3, the J gene TRBJ2-1, with 10 bases matching TRBD2. With V trimmed by 0 bases and J by 10 bases, 0 bases remained unmatched. Germline assignment: CDR1 SGHNT and CDR2 YENEEA. CDR3 length equals 13 residues. CDR3 bases: TGTGCCAGCAGCTTAGAACTAGCGGGAGAGCAGTTCTTC. It translates to CASSLELAGEQFF.

This clone has just one count. The rearrangement joins TRBV5-1 to TRBJ2-1; 9 nucleotides match TRBD2. V gave up 0 bases and J gave up 6 bases; unmatched junction bases: 4. CDR3 length: 15 amino acids. Germline CDR1 reads SGHRS; CDR2 reads YFSETQ. CDR3 sequence reads: CASSLVPTSGNEQFF. The DNA of the CDR3 is TGCGCCAGCAGCTTGGTTCCGACTAGCGGCAATGAGCAGTTCTTC.

The gene calls are TRBV2 and TRBJ2-3, with 7 bases fitting TRBD2. This CDR3 is 13 amino acids long. The V segment lost 6 bases and the J segment 15 bases; nucleotides outside the gene matches: 15. Germline-derived CDR1 and CDR2 are SNHLY and FYNNEI. CDR3 sequence reads: CASRTEGATSPYF. The CDR3 DNA reads TGTGCCAGCAGGACTGAAGGGGCGACTAGCCCATATTTT.

The chain couples TRBV7-2 to TRBJ2-7; 12 bases map to TRBD2. V was clipped by 4 bases and J by 5 bases; unmatched bases: 6. Germline CDR1 and CDR2: SGHTA and FQGNSA. The CDR3 spans 15 residues. CDR3 sequence (DNA): TGTGCCAGCAGCTCCCTAGCGGGGGGGGAGGACGAGCAGTACTTC. Its translation is CASSSLAGGEDEQYF.

The J gene is TRBJ1-6, the V gene TRBV23-1; possible D gene TRBD1, 6 bases. TRBV23-1 is known as an ORF, though its function is uncertain. The V gene lost 0 bases and the J gene lost 5 bases, with 23 bases spanning the gap. There are 20 residues in the CDR3. The CDR3 nucleotides read TGCGCCAGCAGTCAATCACGAAAAACTGACCTGACAGGAGATAATTCACCCCTCCACTTT. This encodes CASSQSRKTDLTGDNSPLHF.

The CDR3 here is CATSPHRGGANVLTF. The CDR3 DNA reads TGTGCCACCAGTCCGCACAGGGGCGGGGCCAACGTCCTGACTTTC. The chain carries TRBV24-1 and TRBJ2-6; 7 nucleotides agree with TRBD1. CDR3 size: 15 residues. Unmatched junction bases numbered 5, after V lost 6 bases and J lost 4 bases. Germline V CDR1 and CDR2: KGHDR, SFDVKD.

The V gene is TRBV4-1, the J gene TRBJ1-4; the D gene is possibly TRBD1 (5 bases). Germline CDR1 is MGHRA and CDR2 is YSYEKL. The V end was cut by 4 bases, the J end by 8 bases, with 20 bases between. CDR3 length equals 16 residues. The CDR3 is CASSRWKTDHREKLFF. The CDR3 nucleotides read TGCGCCAGCAGCCGGTGGAAGACAGACCATAGGGAAAAACTGTTTTTT.

V is TRBV10-2 and J is TRBJ2-3; D remains unclear. This CDR3 is 12 amino acids long. With 3 bases removed from V and 4 bases from J, the gap between germline ends came to 5 bases. CDR1 WSHSY and CDR2 SAAADI come from the germline V gene. CDR3 nucleotide sequence: TGCGCCAGCAGTGACTCCCCAGATACGCAGTATTTT. It is translated as CASSDSPDTQYF.

This rearrangement joins TRBV24-1 to TRBJ2-7; perhaps TRBD1 as D (6 bases). The CDR3 has 15 amino acids. Germline V lookup: CDR1 KGHDR, CDR2 SFDVKD. V was cut by 3 bases and J by 2 bases, with 13 bases left in between. The CDR3 is CATSDPRTATYEQYF. The CDR3 DNA is TGTGCCACCAGTGATCCACGGACAGCGACCTACGAGCAGTACTTC.

The chain uses TRBV12-3 or TRBV12-4 and TRBJ1-1, with D uncertain. Trimming left V 5 bases short and J 6 bases short, with 10 bases between. The CDR3 is 12 amino acids. CDR3: CASSPGRAEAFF. CDR3 nucleotide sequence: TGTGCCAGCAGTCCCGGGAGGGCTGAAGCTTTCTTT.